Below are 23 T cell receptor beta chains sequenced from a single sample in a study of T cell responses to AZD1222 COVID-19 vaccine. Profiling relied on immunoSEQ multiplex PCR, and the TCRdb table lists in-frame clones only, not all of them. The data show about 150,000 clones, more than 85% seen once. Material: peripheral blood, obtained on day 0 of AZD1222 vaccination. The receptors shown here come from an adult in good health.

The CDR3 DNA follows: TGCAGCGTTGTTTCAGGGAATGAAAAACTGTTTTTT. Amino acids: CSVVSGNEKLFF. The chain carries TRBV29-1 and TRBJ1-4; D perhaps matches TRBD1 (5 bases). Germline assignment: CDR1 SQVTM and CDR2 ANQGSEA. The CDR3 runs to 12 residues. The ends were cut back, 4 bases at V and 5 bases at J, with 8 bases in the middle.

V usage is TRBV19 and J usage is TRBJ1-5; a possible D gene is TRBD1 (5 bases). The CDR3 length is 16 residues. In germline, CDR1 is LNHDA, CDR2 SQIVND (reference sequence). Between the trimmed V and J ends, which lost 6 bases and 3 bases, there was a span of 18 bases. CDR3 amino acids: CASRKNPGRNNQPQHF. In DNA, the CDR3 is TGTGCCAGTAGAAAAAATCCGGGACGGAACAATCAGCCCCAGCATTTT.

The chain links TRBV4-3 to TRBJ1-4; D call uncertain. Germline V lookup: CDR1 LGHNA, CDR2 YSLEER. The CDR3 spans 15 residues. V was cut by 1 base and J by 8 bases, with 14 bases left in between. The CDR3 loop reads CASSQADFPEEKLFF. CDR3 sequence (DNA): TGCGCCAGCAGCCAAGCCGACTTCCCGGAGGAAAAACTGTTTTTT.

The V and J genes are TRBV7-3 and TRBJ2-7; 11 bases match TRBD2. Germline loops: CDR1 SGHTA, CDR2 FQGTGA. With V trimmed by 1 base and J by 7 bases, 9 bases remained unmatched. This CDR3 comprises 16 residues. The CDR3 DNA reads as TGTGCCAGCAGCTTAAAAGGGACTAGCGGTTCCCAGGAGCAGTACTTC. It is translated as CASSLKGTSGSQEQYF.

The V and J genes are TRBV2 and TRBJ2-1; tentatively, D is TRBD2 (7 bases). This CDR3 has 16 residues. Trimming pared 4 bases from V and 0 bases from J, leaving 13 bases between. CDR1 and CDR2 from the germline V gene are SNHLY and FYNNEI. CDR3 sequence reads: CASSGGGYSSYNEQFF. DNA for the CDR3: TGTGCCAGCAGTGGGGGGGGCTATAGCTCCTACAATGAGCAGTTCTTC.

CDR3 coding DNA: TGCGCCAGCAGTGGGAACCCACGGGGGGAGCAGTTCTTC. Residues: CASSGNPRGEQFF. The V and J genes are TRBV10-2 and TRBJ2-1; D may be TRBD2 (6 bases). The germline V gene encodes CDR1 WSHSY and CDR2 SAAADI. This CDR3 comprises 13 residues. V was trimmed by 4 bases and J by 10 bases, leaving 14 bases between them.

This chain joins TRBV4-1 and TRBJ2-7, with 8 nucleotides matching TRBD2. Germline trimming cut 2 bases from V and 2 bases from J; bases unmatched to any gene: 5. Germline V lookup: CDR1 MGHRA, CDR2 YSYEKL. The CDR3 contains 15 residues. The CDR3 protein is CASSQNSGTTYEQYF. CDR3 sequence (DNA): TGCGCCAGCAGCCAAAATAGCGGGACCACCTACGAGCAGTACTTC.

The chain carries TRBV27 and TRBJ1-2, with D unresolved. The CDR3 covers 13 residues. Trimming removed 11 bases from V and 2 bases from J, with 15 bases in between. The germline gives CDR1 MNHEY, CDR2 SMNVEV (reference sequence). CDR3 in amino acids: CAASSGPNYGYTF. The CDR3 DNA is TGTGCCGCTAGTTCTGGTCCCAACTATGGCTACACCTTC.

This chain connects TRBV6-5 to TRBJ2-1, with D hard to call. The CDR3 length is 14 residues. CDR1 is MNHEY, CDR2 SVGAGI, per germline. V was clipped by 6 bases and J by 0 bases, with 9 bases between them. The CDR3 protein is CASRPDRSYNEQFF. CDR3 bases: TGTGCCAGCAGACCAGACCGCTCCTACAATGAGCAGTTCTTC.

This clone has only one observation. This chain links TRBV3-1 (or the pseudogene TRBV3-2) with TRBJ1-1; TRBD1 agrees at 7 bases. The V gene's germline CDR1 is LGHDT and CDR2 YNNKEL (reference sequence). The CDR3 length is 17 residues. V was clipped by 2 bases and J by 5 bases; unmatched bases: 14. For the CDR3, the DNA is TGTGCCAGCAGCCAAACATCGACAGGGTTCGGCGGGACTGAAGCTTTCTTT. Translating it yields CASSQTSTGFGGTEAFF.

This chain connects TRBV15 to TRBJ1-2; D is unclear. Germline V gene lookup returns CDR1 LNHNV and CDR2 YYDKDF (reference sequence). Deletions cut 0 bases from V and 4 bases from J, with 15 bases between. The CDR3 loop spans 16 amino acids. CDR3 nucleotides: TGTGCCACCAGCAGAGATAGGGCGGCCCTGGTCTATGGCTACACCTTC. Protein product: CATSRDRAALVYGYTF.

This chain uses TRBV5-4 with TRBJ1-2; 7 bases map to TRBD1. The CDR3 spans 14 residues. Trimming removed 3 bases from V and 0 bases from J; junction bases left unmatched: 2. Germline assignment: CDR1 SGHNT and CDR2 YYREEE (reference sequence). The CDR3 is CASSWGQTNYGYTF. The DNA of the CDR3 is TGTGCCAGCAGCTGGGGACAGACTAACTATGGCTACACCTTC. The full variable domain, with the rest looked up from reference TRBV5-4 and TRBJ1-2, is ETGVTQSPTHLIKTRGQQVTLRCSSQSGHNTVSWYQQALGQGPQFIFQYYREEENGRGNFPPRFSGLQFPNYSSELNVNALELDDSALYLCASSWGQTNYGYTFGSGTRLTVV.

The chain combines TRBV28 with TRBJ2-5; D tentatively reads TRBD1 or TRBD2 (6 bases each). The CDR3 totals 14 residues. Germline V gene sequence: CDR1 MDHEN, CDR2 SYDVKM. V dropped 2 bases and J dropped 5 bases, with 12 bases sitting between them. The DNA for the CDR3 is TGTGCCAGCAGTTTAGGGGGGCAGGGGGAGACCCAGTACTTC. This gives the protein CASSLGGQGETQYF.

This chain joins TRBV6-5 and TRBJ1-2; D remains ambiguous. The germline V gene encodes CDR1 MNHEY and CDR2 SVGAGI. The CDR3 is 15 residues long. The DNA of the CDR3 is TGTGTCACTTCGCGGACGGATTTGGTCTTGGGGGGCTACACCTTC. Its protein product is CVTSRTDLVLGGYTF.

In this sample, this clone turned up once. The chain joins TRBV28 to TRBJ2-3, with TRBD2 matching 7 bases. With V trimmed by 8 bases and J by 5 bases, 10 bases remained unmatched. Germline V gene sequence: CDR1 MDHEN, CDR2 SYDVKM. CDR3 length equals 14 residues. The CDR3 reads CASLWSGKGDTQYF. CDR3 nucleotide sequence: TGTGCCAGCCTATGGAGCGGGAAGGGAGATACGCAGTATTTT.

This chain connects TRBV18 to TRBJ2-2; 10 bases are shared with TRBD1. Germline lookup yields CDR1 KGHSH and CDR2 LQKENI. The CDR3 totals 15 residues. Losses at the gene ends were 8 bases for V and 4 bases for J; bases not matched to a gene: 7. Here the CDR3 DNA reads TGTGCCAGCCACAGGGACAGGGGTATCACCGGGGAGCTGTTTTTT. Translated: CASHRDRGITGELFF.

CDR3 amino acids: CASGLEGAGQPQHF. For the CDR3, the DNA is TGTGCTAGTGGTTTAGAGGGGGCAGGTCAGCCCCAGCATTTT. The J gene is TRBJ1-5, the V gene TRBV12-5, with TRBD1 matching 7 bases. The junction had 5 bases not matched to a gene; V was cut back by 3 bases and J by 6 bases. The CDR3 length is 14 residues. The germline V gene encodes CDR1 LGHNT and CDR2 FRNRAP.

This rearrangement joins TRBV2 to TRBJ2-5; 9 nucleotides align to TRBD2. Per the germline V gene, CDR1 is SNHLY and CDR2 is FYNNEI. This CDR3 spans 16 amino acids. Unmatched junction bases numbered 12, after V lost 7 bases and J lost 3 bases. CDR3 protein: CASIRGASGVKETQYF. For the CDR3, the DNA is TGTGCCAGCATCCGGGGGGCTAGCGGGGTTAAAGAGACCCAGTACTTC.

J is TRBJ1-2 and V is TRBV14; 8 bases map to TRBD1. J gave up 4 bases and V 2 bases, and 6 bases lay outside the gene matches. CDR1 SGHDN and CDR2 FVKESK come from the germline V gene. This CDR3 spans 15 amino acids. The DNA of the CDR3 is TGTGCCAGCAGCCAAACGGGACAGGCGGTCTATGGCTACACCTTC. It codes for CASSQTGQAVYGYTF.

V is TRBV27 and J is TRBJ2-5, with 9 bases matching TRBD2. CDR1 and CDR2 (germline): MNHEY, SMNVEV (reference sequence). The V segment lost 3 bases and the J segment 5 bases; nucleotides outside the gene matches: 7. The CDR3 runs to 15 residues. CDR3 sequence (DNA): TGTGCCAGCAGTTTTACTAGCGGGCCGGGGGAGACCCAGTACTTC. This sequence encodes CASSFTSGPGETQYF.

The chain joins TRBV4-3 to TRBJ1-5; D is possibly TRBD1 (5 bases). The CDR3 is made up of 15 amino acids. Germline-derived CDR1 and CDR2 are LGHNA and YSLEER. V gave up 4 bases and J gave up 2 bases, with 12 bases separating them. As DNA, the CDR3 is TGCGCCAGCAGCCGTAGCAGGGAGGGCAATCAGCCCCAGCATTTT. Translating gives CASSRSREGNQPQHF.

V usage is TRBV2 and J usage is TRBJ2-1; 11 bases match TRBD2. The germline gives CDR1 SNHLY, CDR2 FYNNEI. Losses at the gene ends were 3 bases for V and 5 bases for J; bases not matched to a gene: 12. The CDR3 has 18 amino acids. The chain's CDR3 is CASSDPRTTSGADNEQFF. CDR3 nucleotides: TGTGCCAGCAGTGACCCGAGGACGACTAGCGGGGCCGACAATGAGCAGTTCTTC.

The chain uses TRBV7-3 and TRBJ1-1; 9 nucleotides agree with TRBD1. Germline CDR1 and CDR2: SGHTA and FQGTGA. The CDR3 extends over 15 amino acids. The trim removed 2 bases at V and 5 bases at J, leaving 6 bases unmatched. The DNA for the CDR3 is TGTGCCAGCAGCTTAGGGTACAGGGGGCGGACTGAAGCTTTCTTT. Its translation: CASSLGYRGRTEAFF. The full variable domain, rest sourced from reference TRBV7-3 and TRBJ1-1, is GAGVSQTPSNKVTEKGKYVELRCDPISGHTALYWYRQSLGQGPEFLIYFQGTGAADDSGLPNDRFFAVRPEGSVSTLKIQRTERGDSAVYLCASSLGYRGRTEAFFGQGTRLTVV.